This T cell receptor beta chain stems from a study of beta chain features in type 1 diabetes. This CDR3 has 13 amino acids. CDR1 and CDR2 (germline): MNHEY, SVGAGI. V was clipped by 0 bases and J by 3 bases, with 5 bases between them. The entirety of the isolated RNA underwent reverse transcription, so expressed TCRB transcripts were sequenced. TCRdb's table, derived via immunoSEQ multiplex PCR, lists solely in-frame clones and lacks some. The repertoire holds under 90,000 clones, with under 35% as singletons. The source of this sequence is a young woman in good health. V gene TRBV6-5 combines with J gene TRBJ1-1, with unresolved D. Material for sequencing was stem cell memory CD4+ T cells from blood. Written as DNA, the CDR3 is TGTGCCAGCAGTTACTCGCGGTACACTGAAGCTTTCTTT. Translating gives CASSYSRYTEAFF.